Below are 26 T cell receptor beta chains sequenced from a single sample in a study of CD8 T cells in ankylosing spondylitis. General study points: Seemingly characteristic of ankylosing spondylitis blood was a TCR beta motif consisting of about 8 highly homologous variants.

In TCRdb, the 5' RACE reads were re-called with MiXCR into one record per CDR3 protein. This table has roughly 300,000 distinct CDR3 sequences, 7% to 9% appearing once. No antigen has been identified for these receptors. Specimen: blood, either unsorted or a sorted T cell fraction (not recorded which). The receptor set was obtained from a male donor with ankylosing spondylitis.

This clonotype was seen ten or more times. This chain links TRBV11-3 with TRBJ2-1; possibly TRBD2 for D (6 bases). Trimming removed 1 base at V and 4 bases at J, with 11 bases between. Germline assignment: CDR1 SGHNT and CDR2 YENEEA. CDR3 length: 15 residues. The CDR3 is CASSLAASVYNEQFF. CDR3 sequence (DNA): TGTGCCAGCAGCTTAGCGGCTAGCGTTTACAATGAGCAGTTCTTC. Variable domain in full (rest from reference TRBV11-3 and TRBJ2-1): EAGVVQSPRYKIIEKKQPVAFWCNPISGHNTLYWYLQNLGQGPELLIRYENEEAVDDSQLPKDRFSAERLKGVDSTLKIQPAELGDSAVYLCASSLAASVYNEQFFGPGTRLTVL.

The V gene is TRBV7-2, the J gene TRBJ2-1; no clear D. There are 12 residues in the CDR3. Germline V gene lookup returns CDR1 SGHTA and CDR2 FQGNSA. V was pared by 5 bases and J by 3 bases, with 5 bases between. The CDR3 here is CASSRHYNEQFF. The CDR3 nucleotides are TGTGCCAGCAGCCGTCACTACAATGAGCAGTTCTTC.

The chain employs TRBV6-2 or TRBV6-3 and TRBJ1-5; TRBD1 matches 7 bases. The V and J ends lost 2 bases and 7 bases, in that order; junction bases with no gene match: 11. CDR1 is MNHEY and CDR2 is SVGEGT in the germline V gene. The CDR3 covers 16 residues. The CDR3 region has the DNA TGTGCCAGCAGTTACGTGGGCAGGGGGAGAAGACAGCCCCAGCATTTT. Translating it yields CASSYVGRGRRQPQHF.

The chain joins TRBV15 to TRBJ2-5, with D unresolved. Germline V gives CDR1 LNHNV, CDR2 YYDKDF (reference sequence). The ends were cut back, 5 bases at V and 5 bases at J, with 24 bases in the middle. The CDR3 runs 17 residues. CDR3 sequence: CATSFLQGIRGMETQYF. Here the CDR3 DNA reads TGTGCCACCAGCTTCCTCCAAGGAATCCGAGGCATGGAGACCCAGTACTTC.

Details on this clonotype: One junction end does not reproduce the germline sequence, and a read error may be involved. The CDR3 region is CASSSGTSLIF. CDR3 in DNA: TGTGCCAGCAGCTCCGGGACTAGCCTGATCTTC. The chain combines TRBV7-3 with TRBJ2-1; 9 nucleotides match TRBD2. CDR3 length: 11 amino acids. Germline CDR1 SGHTA, CDR2 FQGTGA.

The CDR3 coding sequence is TGTGCCAGCAGGCGAAACCCGGCCGCCTACGAGCAGTACTTC. Translating it yields CASRRNPAAYEQYF. The rearrangement links TRBV28 to TRBJ2-7; D is ambiguous. Germline V CDR1 and CDR2: MDHEN, SYDVKM. Between the trimmed V and J ends, which lost 6 bases and 2 bases, there was a span of 14 bases. CDR3 size: 14 residues.

This clonotype has a handful of counts. V is TRBV5-1 and J is TRBJ2-7; the D gene is possibly TRBD1 (6 bases). CDR1 and CDR2 (germline): SGHRS, YFSETQ. Deletions cut 6 bases from V and 3 bases from J, with 10 bases between. This CDR3 region has 12 residues. CDR3 sequence reads: CASTDRNYEQYF. The DNA of the CDR3 is TGCGCCAGCACGGACAGAAACTACGAGCAGTACTTC.

The chain joins TRBV12-3 or TRBV12-4 to TRBJ1-5, with no clear D. The CDR3 has 14 amino acids. V lost 4 bases to trimming and J lost 6 bases, with 13 bases between them. Here the CDR3 DNA reads TGTGCCAGCAGTTCCTCGGTGGAAGGTCAGCCCCAGCATTTT. Protein sequence: CASSSSVEGQPQHF.

This clonotype has just a few counts. This chain links TRBV12-3 or TRBV12-4 with TRBJ2-1; D call uncertain. V lost 7 bases, J lost 8 bases, and 6 bases lay in between. The CDR3 spans 10 residues. The DNA of the CDR3 is TGTGCCAGCACTCGGGATGAGCAGTTCTTC. This gives the protein CASTRDEQFF.

Only a few counts were recorded for this clonotype. J is TRBJ1-5 and V is TRBV28, with D hard to call. Trimming left V 2 bases short and J 9 bases short, with 14 bases between. Germline assignment: CDR1 MDHEN and CDR2 SYDVKM. The CDR3 runs to 14 residues. The CDR3 nucleotides are TGTGCCAGCAGTTTAAACTACCGGGGTACGCCCCAGCATTTT. Translating it yields CASSLNYRGTPQHF.

This clonotype has ten or more counts. The V gene is TRBV14, the J gene TRBJ2-5; 11 bases are shared with TRBD2. This CDR3 contains 14 residues. The junction had 1 base not matched to a gene; V was cut back by 2 bases and J by 5 bases. CDR1 SGHDN and CDR2 FVKESK come from the germline V gene. The CDR3 region has the DNA TGTGCCAGCAGCCAACTAGCGGGGGGCGAGACCCAGTACTTC. Its protein product is CASSQLAGGETQYF. The full variable domain, completed using reference TRBV14 and TRBJ2-5, is EAGVTQFPSHSVIEKGQTVTLRCDPISGHDNLYWYRRVMGKEIKFLLHFVKESKQDESGMPNNRFLAERTGGTYSTLKVQPAELEDSGVYFCASSQLAGGETQYFGPGTRLLVL.

This clonotype has more than one count but fewer than ten. This chain joins TRBV7-2 and TRBJ2-7; no reliable D call. The V gene lost 1 base and the J gene lost 2 bases, with 9 bases spanning the gap. CDR1 is SGHTA, CDR2 FQGNSA, per germline. This CDR3 is 14 amino acids long. The CDR3 loop reads CASSLEAGPYEQYF. The CDR3 region has the DNA TGTGCCAGCAGCTTAGAGGCAGGCCCCTACGAGCAGTACTTC.

CDR3 loop: CASSQEGVAGKAGELFF. CDR3 nucleotide sequence: TGTGCCAGCAGCCAAGAGGGTGTAGCGGGAAAGGCCGGGGAGCTGTTTTTT. V is TRBV4-2 and J is TRBJ2-2; 8 bases align to TRBD2. V lost 0 bases, J lost 6 bases, and 9 bases stayed unmatched. The germline V gene encodes CDR1 LGHNA and CDR2 YNFKEQ. CDR3 length: 17 residues.

The sample holds many counts of this clonotype. The V call is TRBV29-1, the J call TRBJ2-1, with 7 bases fitting TRBD2. The CDR3 has 14 amino acids. Germline V gene lookup returns CDR1 SQVTM and CDR2 ANQGSEA. The CDR3 DNA follows: TGCAGTTACTCTAGCGGAATAAATTACAATGAGCAGTTCTTC. As protein: CSYSSGINYNEQFF.

The chain uses TRBV4-3 and TRBJ2-7, with TRBD1 matching 9 bases. CDR3 length equals 15 residues. The ends lost 0 bases at V and 2 bases at J; junction bases unmatched: 2. From germline, CDR1 is LGHNA and CDR2 YSLEER. For the CDR3, the DNA is TGCGCCAGCAGCCAAGATCGGACAGGGGCCTACGAGCAGTACTTC. Its translation is CASSQDRTGAYEQYF.

This clonotype was found once. This sequence joins TRBV7-2 and TRBJ2-5, with 9 bases aligning to TRBD1. There are 16 residues in the CDR3. Germline V gives CDR1 SGHTA, CDR2 FQGNSA. J lost 5 bases, V lost 1 base, and 8 bases had no gene match. The CDR3 loop reads CASSLERTGAGETQYF. As DNA, the CDR3 is TGTGCCAGCAGCTTAGAGCGGACAGGGGCCGGGGAGACCCAGTACTTC. The complete variable domain, with remaining parts taken from reference TRBV7-2 and TRBJ2-5, reads GAGVSQSPSNKVTEKGKDVELRCDPISGHTALYWYRQSLGQGLEFLIYFQGNSAPDKSGLPSDRFSAERTGGSVSTLTIQRTQQEDSAVYLCASSLERTGAGETQYFGPGTRLLVL.

This chain connects TRBV4-1 to TRBJ2-2; D call uncertain. CDR3 length: 16 amino acids. Trimming took 3 bases from V and 5 from J, leaving 16 bases between them. Germline V gene lookup returns CDR1 MGHRA and CDR2 YSYEKL. The CDR3 reads CASSHNAVPNTGELFF. CDR3 nucleotide sequence: TGCGCCAGCAGCCACAACGCGGTTCCCAATACCGGGGAGCTGTTTTTT.

As DNA, the CDR3 is TGTGCCAGCAGCCCAGGGGGTGGGAGCAATCAGCCCCAGCATTTT. Translating gives CASSPGGGSNQPQHF. The V gene is TRBV27, the J gene TRBJ1-5, with 7 bases lining up with TRBD1. Looked up from germline, CDR1 is MNHEY and CDR2 is SMNVEV (reference sequence). J was trimmed by 1 base and V by 6 bases; bases with no gene match: 6. The CDR3 runs to 15 residues.

This clonotype was seen many times. The rearrangement links TRBV10-3 to TRBJ2-3; D not certain. Per germline, CDR1 ENHRY and CDR2 SYGVKD. The CDR3 sequence is 16 residues long. Trimming stripped 2 bases from V and 0 bases from J, with 12 bases between. CDR3: CAISEKDRTSTDTQYF. Written as DNA, the CDR3 is TGTGCCATCAGTGAGAAGGACCGAACTAGCACAGATACGCAGTATTTT.

CDR3: CSVGSLGSSDTQYF. In DNA, the CDR3 is TGCAGCGTGGGGTCACTAGGGTCATCAGATACGCAGTATTTT. J is TRBJ2-3 and V is TRBV29-1; TRBD2 is a possible D gene (5 bases). V was shortened by 6 bases and J by 4 bases, with 17 bases between the two germline ends. The CDR3 is 14 amino acids. Looked up from germline, CDR1 is SQVTM and CDR2 is ANQGSEA.

The rearrangement links TRBV19 to TRBJ2-6; tentative D call: TRBD2 (6 bases). In germline, CDR1 is LNHDA, CDR2 SQIVND (reference sequence). V shed 0 bases and J shed 0 bases, with 12 bases lying between them. The CDR3 contains 18 residues. CDR3 residues: CASSIDRWRDSGANVLTF. The CDR3 nucleotides are TGTGCCAGTAGTATAGATCGGTGGAGGGACTCTGGGGCCAACGTCCTGACTTTC.

This clonotype was observed a handful of times. The chain carries TRBV20-1 and TRBJ2-2, with TRBD2 matching over 9 bases. Germline V gene data show CDR1 as DFQATT and CDR2 as SNEGSKA (reference sequence). The V and J ends lost 1 base and 8 bases, in that order; junction bases with no gene match: 8. The CDR3 extends over 15 amino acids. In DNA form, the CDR3 reads TGCAGTGCTAGAGTGTGGCGGGAGGGCCCGGGGGAGCTGTTTTTT. As protein: CSARVWREGPGELFF.

This clonotype was seen a handful of times. The chain combines TRBV11-2 with TRBJ2-3; TRBD1 agrees at 7 bases. V was pared by 5 bases and J by 4 bases, with 9 bases of the junction left unmatched. Looked up from germline, CDR1 is SGHAT and CDR2 is FQNNGV. CDR3 length: 15 residues. CDR3 bases: TGTGCCAGCAGCCGGGACAGCCTAAAGGCAGATACGCAGTATTTT. The encoded protein is CASSRDSLKADTQYF.

About this clonotype itself: This may stem from a read error, because a much larger clone lies one nucleotide away. The chain couples TRBV6-1 to TRBJ1-1, with D uncertain. The CDR3 totals 15 residues. V was pared by 5 bases and J by 0 bases, with 13 bases between. Looked up from germline, CDR1 is MNHNS and CDR2 is SASEGT. The CDR3 here is CASSPRDHLNTEAFF. The CDR3, as DNA: TGTGCCAGCAGTCCCCGGGATCACCTGAACACTGAAGCTTTCTTT.

This clonotype was seen more than once but under ten times. J is TRBJ2-6 and V is TRBV7-8; TRBD1 aligns across 8 bases. This CDR3 spans 16 amino acids. The junction had 8 bases not matched to a gene; V was cut back by 10 bases and J by 0 bases. Germline CDR1 is SGHVS and CDR2 is FQNEAQ. CDR3 nucleotides: TGTGCCACCTTGACAGGGGTACTCTCTGGGGCCAACGTCCTGACTTTC. Its translation is CATLTGVLSGANVLTF.

The chain recombines TRBV27 with TRBJ2-3, with D unresolved. Trimming removed 3 bases at V and 2 bases at J, with 12 bases between. Germline CDR1 MNHEY, CDR2 SMNVEV (reference sequence). This CDR3 is 15 amino acids long. The CDR3 is CASSLYDTATDTQYF. The CDR3 DNA reads as TGTGCCAGCAGTTTGTACGACACCGCCACAGATACGCAGTATTTT.